Sequencing of this T cell receptor (beta chain) was carried out in a study of T cell responses to AZD1222 COVID-19 vaccine. Sequencing was performed with immunoSEQ multiplex PCR; in TCRdb, only in-frame clones are kept and a portion is missing. Found here are 130,000 or so clones, about nine tenths of them singletons; the top ten hold around 9.5%. On this clone itself: Its specificity is unknown.

Germline CDR1 and CDR2: LNHDA and SQIVND (reference sequence). Between the trimmed V and J ends, which lost 3 bases and 0 bases, there was a span of 9 bases. The CDR3 has 15 residues. Study results and caveats: Clonal diversity was possibly underestimated, and the donors were mostly white British, with more females. Increased Spike-specific TCR breadth and depth were observed after two AZD1222 doses. Spike-wide vaccine-associated CD4 TCRs dominated at 160-218 and 743-854.

Sequences were derived from peripheral blood, sampled 28 days after the second AZD1222 dose. V is TRBV19 and J is TRBJ2-1; possible D gene TRBD1, 5 bases. The TCR sequence derives from an adult who received the AZD1222 COVID-19 vaccine. CDR3 sequence: CASSMTDSSYNEQFF. CDR3 DNA: TGTGCCAGTAGTATGACAGATAGCTCCTACAATGAGCAGTTCTTC.